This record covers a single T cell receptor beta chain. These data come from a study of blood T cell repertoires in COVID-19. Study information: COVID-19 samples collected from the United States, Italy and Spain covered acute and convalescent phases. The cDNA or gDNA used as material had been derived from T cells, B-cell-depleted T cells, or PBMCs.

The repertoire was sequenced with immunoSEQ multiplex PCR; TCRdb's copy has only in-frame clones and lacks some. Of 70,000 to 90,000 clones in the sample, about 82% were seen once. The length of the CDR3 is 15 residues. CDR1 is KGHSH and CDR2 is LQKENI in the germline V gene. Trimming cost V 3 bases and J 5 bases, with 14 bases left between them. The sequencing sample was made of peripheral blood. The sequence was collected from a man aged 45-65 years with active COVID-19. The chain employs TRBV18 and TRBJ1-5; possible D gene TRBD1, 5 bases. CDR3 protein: CASSPSQGPHQPQHF. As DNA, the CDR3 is TGTGCCAGCTCACCGTCCCAGGGCCCGCATCAGCCCCAGCATTTT.